The rows below give T cell receptor beta chains drawn from one sample of a study of blood T cells in healthy people across ages. TCRdb independently ran MiXCR on the 5' RACE reads; one entry per CDR3 protein. The sample lists around 800,000 distinct CDR3 sequences; 40% to 50% were seen once. Specimen: blood. The source of these receptors is a man aged 55 to 70 in good health. CDR3s include the opening cysteine and the closing phenylalanine or tryptophan. A D gene is named only where the DNA matches it firmly. Clone sizes are given selectively: once, few, many, or a class where the clone is expanded.

d_call j_call clone_size v_call cdr3_aa cdr3_nt
TRBD2 TRBJ2-4 many TRBV10-3 CAISGTSKGNIQYF TGTGCCATCAGTGGGACTAGCAAGGGAAACATTCAGTACTTC
- TRBJ1-5 - TRBV20-1 CSARVQSGGRPQHF TGCAGTGCTAGAGTCCAGAGCGGTGGTCGGCCCCAGCATTTT
- TRBJ2-3 - TRBV11-3 CASSGGAGEGDTQYF TGTGCCAGCAGCGGGGGGGCAGGGGAAGGAGATACGCAGTATTTT
- TRBJ1-2 few TRBV7-2 CASSLYSTAYGYTF TGTGCCAGCAGCTTATATTCTACAGCCTATGGCTACACCTTC
- TRBJ2-7 - TRBV12-3/TRBV12-4 CASSSVSHEQYF TGTGCCAGCAGTTCAGTATCCCACGAGCAGTACTTC
- TRBJ1-2 - TRBV7-2 CASSLKGPGPLGNGYTF TGTGCCAGCAGCTTAAAGGGACCGGGGCCCCTCGGGAATGGCTACACCTTC
TRBD2 TRBJ2-5 - TRBV28 CASSHPRRAGGPLEAQYF TGTGCCAGCAGCCACCCGAGACGAGCGGGGGGGCCTTTAGAGGCCCAGTACTTC
- TRBJ2-7 - TRBV20-1 CSAARGLGISYEQYF TGCAGTGCTGCACGGGGGTTGGGAATCTCCTACGAGCAGTACTTC
- TRBJ1-1 - TRBV3-1 CASSLSPGVGAEAFF TGTGCCAGCAGCCTATCGCCGGGGGTGGGGGCTGAAGCTTTCTTT
TRBD2 TRBJ2-1 - TRBV12-3/TRBV12-4 CASSEALWEGEQFF TGTGCCAGCAGCGAAGCCTTGTGGGAGGGTGAGCAGTTCTTC
- TRBJ1-1 - TRBV5-1 CASSNEQGLAEAFF TGCGCCAGCAGCAATGAACAGGGTTTAGCTGAAGCTTTCTTT
- TRBJ2-1 - TRBV12-3/TRBV12-4 CASTPWGNLAKNIQFF TGTGCCAGCACCCCGTGGGGAAACTTAGCCAAAAACATTCAGTTCTTC
- TRBJ1-2 - TRBV7-9 CASSVAGHGYGYTF TGTGCCAGCAGCGTAGCAGGGCATGGCTATGGCTACACCTTC
- TRBJ1-5 - TRBV3-1 CASSQEGDAGEGKSPNQPQHF TGTGCCAGCAGCCAAGAAGGGGATGCAGGGGAAGGTAAGTCCCCCAATCAGCCCCAGCATTTT
TRBD2 TRBJ2-7 few TRBV10-1 CASRLDRVICGTSGLHYEQYF TGCGCCAGCAGGTTGGACAGGGTAATATGTGGGACTAGCGGGCTGCACTACGAGCAGTACTTC
- TRBJ2-2 - TRBV12-3/TRBV12-4 CASSSTAGAAGELFF TGTGCCAGCAGCTCGACCGCAGGGGCGGCCGGGGAGCTGTTTTTT
- TRBJ1-6 - TRBV12-3/TRBV12-4 CASSPYQSSYNSPLHF TGTGCCAGCAGTCCGTACCAGAGCTCCTATAATTCACCCCTCCACTTT
- TRBJ2-1 - TRBV12-3/TRBV12-4 CASNPSGGTQFF TGTGCCAGCAATCCTTCAGGGGGGACTCAGTTCTTC
- TRBJ2-5 - TRBV9 CASSVGSVQETQYF TGTGCCAGCAGCGTAGGGTCAGTACAAGAGACCCAGTACTTC
TRBD1 TRBJ1-5 few TRBV20-1 CSASPTGGYSNQPQHF TGCAGTGCTAGTCCCACAGGGGGTTATAGCAATCAGCCCCAGCATTTT
- TRBJ1-1 - TRBV5-1 CASSFGTAIREAFF TGCGCCAGCAGCTTCGGGACCGCGATCCGGGAAGCTTTCTTT
TRBD1 TRBJ2-3 - TRBV19 CASRQGPTDTQYF TGTGCCAGCAGACAGGGGCCGACAGATACGCAGTATTTT
- TRBJ2-7 once TRBV5-1 CASSPRVSGAYEQYF TGCGCCAGCAGCCCCCGTGTTTCAGGCGCCTACGAGCAGTACTTC
- TRBJ2-5 - TRBV6-1 CASHRTGQETQYF TGTGCCAGCCACCGGACGGGACAAGAGACCCAGTACTTC
- TRBJ1-1 - TRBV23-1 CASSQSGAMNTEAFF TGCGCCAGCAGTCAATCGGGGGCCATGAACACTGAAGCTTTCTTT
- TRBJ2-7 once TRBV20-1 CSARTKQGMVEQYF TGCAGTGCTAGAACCAAACAGGGAATGGTCGAGCAGTACTTC
TRBD2 TRBJ2-3 - TRBV4-1 CASSPRANGGNTDTQYF TGCGCCAGCAGCCCGCGGGCTAACGGGGGGAACACAGATACGCAGTATTTT
- TRBJ2-3 once TRBV3-1 CASSPSGSPFGDTQYF TGTGCCAGCAGCCCATCCGGGTCCCCCTTCGGCGATACGCAGTATTTT
TRBD2 TRBJ2-3 few TRBV20-1 CSASAGVSTDTQYF TGCAGTGCTTCTGCGGGGGTGAGTACAGATACGCAGTATTTT
- TRBJ2-7 - TRBV29-1 CSVALIQGSYEQYF TGCAGCGTTGCTCTGATACAGGGATCCTACGAGCAGTACTTC
- TRBJ1-2 - TRBV20-1 CSASLVSVNYGYTF TGCAGTGCTTCACTTGTTTCGGTAAATTATGGCTACACCTTC
TRBD2 TRBJ2-3 - TRBV29-1 CSVEGSSGASTDTQYF TGCAGCGTTGAAGGATCTAGCGGGGCTAGCACAGATACGCAGTATTTT
- TRBJ2-7 - TRBV27 CASSLSIQNPYNEQYF TGTGCCAGCAGTTTATCGATCCAGAACCCCTACAATGAGCAGTACTTC
TRBD2 TRBJ2-3 few TRBV4-1 CATAGRAGVTDTQYF TGCGCCACGGCGGGTAGAGCGGGGGTCACAGATACGCAGTATTTT
TRBD2 TRBJ2-7 - TRBV7-2 CASSLGLGLAGNQYF TGTGCCAGCAGCTTAGGGTTGGGACTAGCGGGGAACCAGTACTTC
- TRBJ1-2 few TRBV2 CASSEALPGGYTF TGTGCCAGCAGTGAAGCGCTACCAGGTGGCTACACCTTC
- TRBJ2-5 few TRBV6-6 CASSYGKSQETQYF TGTGCCAGCAGTTACGGTAAAAGTCAAGAGACCCAGTACTTC
TRBD2 TRBJ2-1 - TRBV6-2/TRBV6-3 CASSYEGLGNNEQFF TGTGCCAGCAGTTACGAGGGACTAGGAAACAATGAGCAGTTCTTC
- TRBJ2-7 - TRBV4-1 CASSQGTELYEQYF TGCGCCAGCAGCCAAGGGACAGAACTCTACGAGCAGTACTTC
- TRBJ1-4 few TRBV5-1 CASSPSLASNEKLFF TGCGCCAGCAGCCCATCGTTGGCCTCTAATGAAAAACTGTTTTTT
TRBD2 TRBJ2-5 few TRBV5-1 CASSGLAGGRETQYF TGCGCCAGCTCGGGACTAGCGGGGGGTAGAGAGACCCAGTACTTC
TRBD1 TRBJ1-2 - TRBV7-9 CASSLAQGVCGYTF TGTGCCAGCAGCTTAGCCCAGGGGGTGTGTGGCTACACCTTC
- TRBJ2-1 few TRBV3-1 CASSQAGISNEQFF TGTGCCAGCAGCCAAGCCGGGATCAGCAATGAGCAGTTCTTC
- TRBJ1-5 few TRBV20-1 CSATLQNQPQHF TGCAGTGCTACACTGCAAAATCAGCCCCAGCATTTT
- TRBJ2-7 few TRBV7-2 CASSPGTGPQEQYF TGTGCCAGCAGCCCCGGGACGGGACCGCAGGAGCAGTACTTC
- TRBJ2-7 - TRBV7-2 CASRSRSGTGNYEQYF TGTGCCAGCAGGTCGCGATCCGGGACGGGAAATTACGAGCAGTACTTC
- TRBJ2-1 - TRBV25-1 CASSGGPRNEQFF TGTGCCAGCAGCGGGGGACCGAGGAATGAGCAGTTCTTC
- TRBJ2-5 - TRBV11-2 CASSAGQFQETQYF TGTGCCAGCAGCGCGGGACAGTTCCAAGAGACCCAGTACTTC
- TRBJ2-3 - TRBV15 CATSRGDTQYF TGTGCCACCAGCCGCGGGGATACGCAGTATTTT
- TRBJ2-7 - TRBV3-1 CASSSFIGYEQYF TGTGCCAGCAGTAGCTTTATCGGGTACGAGCAGTACTTC
TRBD2 TRBJ2-5 - TRBV11-3 CASSSDPRLAGGRETQYF TGTGCCAGCAGCTCAGACCCTCGGCTAGCGGGGGGACGAGAGACCCAGTACTTC
- TRBJ2-1 - TRBV7-2 CANSTHRGGNNEQFF TGTGCCAACAGCACCCACAGGGGGGGGAACAATGAGCAGTTCTTC
TRBD2 TRBJ2-1 few TRBV6-2/TRBV6-3 CASSYRRGEDNEQFF TGTGCCAGCAGTTACAGGCGGGGGGAAGACAATGAGCAGTTCTTC
- TRBJ1-4 many TRBV5-1 CASSLESAGYEKLFF TGCGCCAGCAGCTTGGAGTCTGCGGGGTATGAAAAACTGTTTTTT
TRBD2 TRBJ2-7 few TRBV20-1 CSALPGLAGGGPYF TGCAGTGCACTCCCGGGCCTAGCGGGGGGCGGTCCGTACTTC
- TRBJ2-5 - TRBV6-2/TRBV6-3 CASSSRDTSRSNQETQYF TGTGCCAGCAGTTCACGGGACACCTCCCGGTCAAACCAAGAGACCCAGTACTTC
- TRBJ1-1 once TRBV3-1 CASSHESMGEAFF TGTGCCAGCAGCCACGAGTCGATGGGTGAAGCTTTCTTT